The 9 T cell receptor beta chains listed next were all sequenced from one sample in a study of cytomegalovirus exposure and HLA in healthy donors. Profiled with immunoSEQ multiplex PCR; TCRdb holds only in-frame clones, not every one. The sample has some 240,000 clones, approximately 83% seen once; the top ten hold around 1.3%. Sequencing was performed on PBMCs. The receptors come from a woman aged 25 to 39 in good health and CMV-seropositive.

The chain joins TRBV14 to TRBJ2-3, with 10 bases lining up with TRBD2. Trimming at V came to 4 bases and at J to 1 base, leaving 2 bases not matched to a gene. The CDR3 is 15 residues long. Germline V gives CDR1 SGHDN, CDR2 FVKESK. The CDR3 spells CASSLGTSGTDTQYF. The CDR3 bases are TGTGCCAGCAGCCTCGGGACTAGCGGCACAGATACGCAGTATTTT. Looking up the rest from reference TRBV14 and TRBJ2-3 gives the full variable domain: EAGVTQFPSHSVIEKGQTVTLRCDPISGHDNLYWYRRVMGKEIKFLLHFVKESKQDESGMPNNRFLAERTGGTYSTLKVQPAELEDSGVYFCASSLGTSGTDTQYFGPGTRLTVL.

The gene calls are TRBV7-2 and TRBJ1-5, with D possibly TRBD1 on 6 matching bases. V was pared by 0 bases and J by 0 bases, with 9 bases between. The CDR3 length is 16 residues. Germline values: CDR1 SGHTA, CDR2 FQGNSA. CDR3 sequence: CASSLATGYSNQPQHF. CDR3 nucleotides: TGTGCCAGCAGCTTAGCCACAGGGTATAGCAATCAGCCCCAGCATTTT.

This clone was seen just once. The chain employs TRBV6-4 and TRBJ2-2; 8 bases match TRBD2. In germline, CDR1 is MRHNA, CDR2 SNTAGT. The CDR3 sequence is 16 residues long. The V gene end was trimmed by 0 bases and the J gene end by 4 bases; junction bases not matched to a gene: 4. This CDR3 reads CASSDSYREGTGELFF. CDR3 coding DNA: TGTGCCAGCAGTGACTCGTACCGGGAGGGCACCGGGGAGCTGTTTTTT.

V usage is TRBV18 and J usage is TRBJ2-7, with 15 bases lining up with TRBD2. The CDR3 runs to 15 residues. Germline V CDR1 and CDR2: KGHSH, LQKENI. The J segment lost 5 bases and the V segment lost 3 bases, leaving 2 bases of the junction unmatched. The CDR3 here is CASSPGTSGRHEQYF. The CDR3 nucleotides are TGTGCCAGCTCACCCGGGACTAGCGGGAGGCACGAGCAGTACTTC.

The chain recombines TRBV4-1 with TRBJ2-7, with TRBD2 matching over 9 bases. CDR1 is MGHRA and CDR2 is YSYEKL in the germline V gene. The CDR3 runs to 16 residues. Trimming took 4 bases from V and 0 from J; bases not matched to a gene: 7. CDR3 nucleotide sequence: TGCGCCAGCAGCCGAGCTAGCGGGACCAGCTCCTACGAGCAGTACTTC. It encodes CASSRASGTSSYEQYF.

This chain uses TRBV6-5 with TRBJ2-7; possibly TRBD1 for D (5 bases). The length of the CDR3 is 14 residues. The germline V and J ends were trimmed by 0 bases and 2 bases, with 8 bases remaining between them. Germline lookup yields CDR1 MNHEY and CDR2 SVGAGI. CDR3 protein: CASSYSSGPYEQYF. CDR3 DNA: TGTGCCAGCAGTTACTCGTCAGGGCCCTACGAGCAGTACTTC.

The rearrangement links TRBV5-1 to TRBJ1-5, with 10 bases identical to TRBD1. Germline values: CDR1 SGHRS, CDR2 YFSETQ. V lost 4 bases, J lost 4 bases, and 11 bases stayed unmatched. The CDR3 runs 17 residues. The CDR3 region has the DNA TGCGCCAGCAGCGCCGTTCCCGGGACAGGGGCTAATCAGCCCCAGCATTTT. Its protein product is CASSAVPGTGANQPQHF.

The chain uses TRBV28 and TRBJ1-2, with 7 bases lining up with TRBD1. Losses at the gene ends were 10 bases for V and 8 bases for J; bases not matched to a gene: 10. The CDR3 is 12 amino acids. The germline gives CDR1 MDHEN, CDR2 SYDVKM. The CDR3 protein is CATRDSPKGYTF. CDR3 nucleotide sequence: TGTGCCACCCGGGACAGCCCTAAAGGCTACACCTTC.

J is TRBJ1-1 and V is TRBV19; D remains ambiguous. V was cut by 5 bases and J by 1 base, with 8 bases left in between. The CDR3 has 13 amino acids. The germline gives CDR1 LNHDA, CDR2 SQIVND (reference sequence). CDR3 sequence: CASSPRANTEAFF. The CDR3 DNA reads as TGTGCCAGTAGTCCGAGGGCGAACACTGAAGCTTTCTTT.